These 5 T cell receptor beta chains were sequenced from one sample in a study of blood T cell repertoires in COVID-19. Repertoires were generated with immunoSEQ multiplex PCR, while TCRdb's copy carries only in-frame clones and drops some. Found here are around 200,000 clones, around 90% of them singletons; the top ten hold 0.5% to 0.75%. Sequenced input: peripheral blood. Receptors originate from a man aged 50 to 60 with acute or convalescent COVID-19.

This clone was seen a handful of times. The chain couples TRBV5-4 to TRBJ1-3, with a possible D match to TRBD1 (5 bases). The CDR3 is 13 residues long. V was pared by 3 bases and J by 4 bases, with 8 bases between. Germline V gene sequence: CDR1 SGHNT, CDR2 YYREEE (reference sequence). This chain's CDR3 is CASSSGQGNTIYF. In DNA form, the CDR3 reads TGTGCCAGCAGCTCCGGACAAGGAAACACCATATATTTT.

The sample holds one count of this clone. The chain couples TRBV5-1 to TRBJ2-1; tentative D call: TRBD2 (5 bases). Germline lookup yields CDR1 SGHRS and CDR2 YFSETQ. The CDR3 loop spans 14 amino acids. V was clipped by 3 bases and J by 5 bases, with 12 bases between them. In DNA, the CDR3 is TGCGCCAGCAGCTCAAAAGGACTGAACAATGAGCAGTTCTTC. It encodes CASSSKGLNNEQFF.

V is TRBV5-1 and J is TRBJ2-3; TRBD1 matches at 7 bases. V shed 4 bases, J shed 2 bases, and the junction held 10 bases outside the gene matches. The length of the CDR3 is 16 residues. The germline V gene encodes CDR1 SGHRS and CDR2 YFSETQ. CDR3 in DNA: TGCGCCAGCAGCCCGGGACAGCTGGGTCCCACAGATACGCAGTATTTT. Encoded protein: CASSPGQLGPTDTQYF. The variable domain in full, with the rest retrieved from reference TRBV5-1 and TRBJ2-3, is KAGVTQTPRYLIKTRGQQVTLSCSPISGHRSVSWYQQTPGQGLQFLFEYFSETQRNKGNFPGRFSGRQFSNSRSEMNVSTLELGDSALYLCASSPGQLGPTDTQYFGPGTRLTVL.

The chain links TRBV10-3 to TRBJ1-5, with D possibly TRBD1 on 6 matching bases. CDR1 and CDR2 (germline): ENHRY, SYGVKD. This CDR3 is built from 18 residues. V dropped 0 bases and J dropped 4 bases, with 19 bases sitting between them. CDR3 DNA: TGTGCCATCAGTGAGTCGATATTGGGGGCTGGAAATAATCAGCCCCAGCATTTT. This translates into CAISESILGAGNNQPQHF.

This chain links TRBV16 with TRBJ2-2; D is ambiguous. V was trimmed by 2 bases and J by 0 bases, leaving 7 bases between them. The CDR3 runs 15 residues. Germline CDR1 reads KGHSY; CDR2 reads FQNENV. The CDR3 sequence is CASSQTLTNTGELFF. CDR3 in DNA: TGTGCCAGCAGCCAAACTCTCACGAACACCGGGGAGCTGTTTTTT.